This T cell receptor (beta chain) was profiled in a study of cytomegalovirus exposure and HLA in healthy donors. CDR1 and CDR2 (germline): MNHEY, SVGAGI. This CDR3 region has 14 residues. V lost 6 bases to trimming and J lost 1 base, with 12 bases between them. The PCR contained 60 Vbeta and 13 Jbeta primers. The assay was immunoSEQ multiplex PCR, and TCRdb's table has in-frame clones only and misses some. The sample includes 200,000 to 300,000 clones, 70% to 90% of them seen just once. Sequencing was done on a sample of PBMCs. The chain links TRBV6-5 to TRBJ1-2, with D possibly matching TRBD1 (5 bases). This TCR was recovered from a woman aged 40 to 50 in good health and CMV-seropositive. The CDR3 DNA sequence: TGTGCCAGCAGGTCTCGACAGATTAACTATGGCTACACCTTC. Translated: CASRSRQINYGYTF.